These 30 T cell receptor beta chains originate from one sample sequenced in a study of cytomegalovirus exposure and HLA in healthy donors. PCR primers comprised 60 Vbeta and 13 Jbeta primers. The repertoire was sequenced with immunoSEQ multiplex PCR; TCRdb's copy has only in-frame clones and lacks some. The sample contains about 170,000 clones, roughly 80% of which appear only once. The sequencing input was PBMCs. All receptors come from a male donor in good health and CMV-seronegative.

J is TRBJ1-4 and V is TRBV19, with D hard to call. Trimming took 3 bases from V and 8 from J, leaving 13 bases between them. Germline V gene data show CDR1 as LNHDA and CDR2 as SQIVND (reference sequence). This CDR3 has 14 amino acids. CDR3 in amino acids: CASSIASLSEKLFF. CDR3 in DNA: TGTGCCAGTAGTATCGCTTCACTATCCGAAAAACTGTTTTTT.

CDR3 sequence reads: CATSPQRGPGEAFF. CDR3 nucleotide sequence: TGTGCCACCAGCCCTCAGAGAGGACCAGGGGAAGCTTTCTTT. The chain combines TRBV15 with TRBJ1-1; a possible D gene is TRBD1 (5 bases). This CDR3 contains 14 residues. V gave up 5 bases and J gave up 8 bases, with 18 bases separating them. Germline lookup yields CDR1 LNHNV and CDR2 YYDKDF (reference sequence).

This clone was counted a single time. The CDR3, as DNA: TGTGCCACCAGCTTAAGACAGACAGATACGCAGTATTTT. It translates to CATSLRQTDTQYF. The chain employs TRBV15 and TRBJ2-3; a possible D gene is TRBD1 (5 bases). This CDR3 has 13 amino acids. V was shortened by 5 bases and J by 3 bases, with 9 bases between the two germline ends. CDR1 and CDR2 from the germline V gene are LNHNV and YYDKDF (reference sequence).

The chain has TRBV27 and TRBJ1-6, with D unclear. The germline V gene encodes CDR1 MNHEY and CDR2 SMNVEV (reference sequence). This CDR3 has 14 residues. The V end lost 1 base, the J end lost 10 bases, and 11 bases lay between the germline ends. The CDR3 bases are TGTGCCAGCAGTTTATTGTCAGTAGCCTCACCCCTCCACTTT. Translated: CASSLLSVASPLHF.

The chain links TRBV6-1 to TRBJ2-6, with D possibly matching TRBD2 (5 bases). V was pared by 0 bases and J by 2 bases, with 14 bases between. CDR3 length equals 18 residues. CDR1 is MNHNS and CDR2 is SASEGT in the germline V gene. The CDR3 loop reads CASSEAKYRLTGANVLTF. The CDR3 DNA follows: TGTGCCAGCAGTGAAGCGAAATACCGACTAACTGGGGCCAACGTCCTGACTTTC.

The rearrangement uses TRBV5-8 and TRBJ2-2; maybe TRBD1 (5 bases). The germline gives CDR1 SGHTS, CDR2 YDEGEE. This CDR3 spans 17 amino acids. V was trimmed by 6 bases and J by 0 bases, leaving 18 bases between them. The CDR3 DNA sequence: TGTGCCAGCATTTCGAGATCCAGGGCCCCGAACACCGGGGAGCTGTTTTTT. It translates to CASISRSRAPNTGELFF. Supplemented by reference TRBV5-8 and TRBJ2-2, the full variable domain reads EAGVTQSPTHLIKTRGQQATLRCSPISGHTSVYWYQQALGLGLQFLLWYDEGEERNRGNFPPRFSGRQFPNYSSELNVNALELEDSALYLCASISRSRAPNTGELFFGEGSRLTVL.

This rearrangement joins TRBV7-2 to TRBJ1-1; D is uncertain. This CDR3 region has 14 residues. CDR1 and CDR2 (germline): SGHTA, FQGNSA. Trimming took 1 base from V and 0 from J, leaving 6 bases between them. The DNA of the CDR3 is TGTGCCAGCAGCTTAGTCAGGATGAACACTGAAGCTTTCTTT. It specifies CASSLVRMNTEAFF.

J is TRBJ2-3 and V is TRBV7-6; D is undetermined. V lost 1 base to trimming and J lost 4 bases, with 6 bases between them. CDR1 is SGHVS and CDR2 is FNYEAQ in the germline V gene. This CDR3 is built from 13 residues. CDR3 residues: CASSLGGPDTQYF. The CDR3 bases are TGTGCCAGCAGCTTAGGAGGCCCAGATACGCAGTATTTT.

This clone appeared a few times. V usage is TRBV4-3 and J usage is TRBJ2-1, with 9 nucleotides matching TRBD2. Germline CDR1 and CDR2: LGHNA and YSLEER. The CDR3 covers 17 residues. V shed 0 bases and J 2 bases; nucleotides not matched to a gene: 5. As DNA, the CDR3 is TGCGCCAGCAGCCAAGATGGTGCGGGGGGGGCCTACAATGAGCAGTTCTTC. It encodes CASSQDGAGGAYNEQFF.

The V gene is TRBV18, the J gene TRBJ1-4; TRBD1 matches at 7 bases. The CDR3 loop spans 15 amino acids. CDR1 KGHSH and CDR2 LQKENI come from the germline V gene. Trimming removed 4 bases from V and 4 bases from J; junction bases left unmatched: 6. CDR3 in amino acids: CASSLRQGINEKLFF. CDR3 nucleotide sequence: TGTGCCAGCTCACTCCGACAGGGCATTAATGAAAAACTGTTTTTT.

The V gene is TRBV6-5, the J gene TRBJ1-5; D gene uncertain. Germline V lookup: CDR1 MNHEY, CDR2 SVGAGI. Trimming took off 6 bases at V and 4 bases at J, with 13 bases between the two ends. The CDR3 has 14 amino acids. CDR3: CASSRTGLNQPQHF. The CDR3, as DNA: TGTGCCAGCAGCCGGACGGGATTAAATCAGCCCCAGCATTTT.

This chain links TRBV4-1 with TRBJ2-1; tentative D call: TRBD1 (6 bases). Germline-derived CDR1 and CDR2 are MGHRA and YSYEKL. V was cut by 1 base and J by 2 bases, with 15 bases left in between. The CDR3 contains 17 residues. The CDR3 nucleotides read TGCGCCAGCAGCCAAGCCCAAACAGGGAGCACCTACAATGAGCAGTTCTTC. Its translation is CASSQAQTGSTYNEQFF.

The rearrangement links TRBV10-3 to TRBJ2-7, with 7 bases that match TRBD1. The germline CDR1 and CDR2 sequences are ENHRY and SYGVKD. Trimming removed 6 bases from V and 3 bases from J; junction bases left unmatched: 8. This CDR3 region has 14 residues. CDR3: CAISDREGYYEQYF. CDR3 sequence (DNA): TGTGCCATCAGCGACAGGGAAGGGTACTACGAGCAGTACTTC.

V is TRBV5-1 and J is TRBJ2-7, with TRBD2 identical over 7 bases. The CDR3 length is 15 residues. Germline CDR1 is SGHRS and CDR2 is YFSETQ. J was trimmed by 0 bases and V by 0 bases; bases with no gene match: 3. The CDR3 nucleotides are TGCGCCAGCAGCTTGGAATGGGGGGGCTCCTACGAGCAGTACTTC. Protein product: CASSLEWGGSYEQYF.

The J gene is TRBJ2-2, the V gene TRBV5-1; 10 bases agree with TRBD2. The V and J ends lost 3 bases and 9 bases, in that order; junction bases with no gene match: 8. The CDR3 extends over 15 amino acids. Germline V lookup: CDR1 SGHRS, CDR2 YFSETQ. CDR3 protein: CASSYSGGAGRELFF. For the CDR3, the DNA is TGCGCCAGCAGCTACAGCGGGGGGGCCGGCCGGGAGCTGTTTTTT.

This chain connects TRBV5-6 to TRBJ2-5, with 7 bases fitting TRBD1. CDR1 is SGHDT and CDR2 is YYEEEE in the germline V gene. V gave up 0 bases and J gave up 2 bases; unmatched junction bases: 4. The CDR3 spans 15 residues. CDR3: CASSLGVRGQETQYF. In DNA, the CDR3 is TGTGCCAGCAGCTTGGGTGTCAGGGGGCAAGAGACCCAGTACTTC.

The table lists this clone with a count of one. The chain has TRBV11-2 and TRBJ1-5, with 8 bases fitting TRBD1. The germline V gene encodes CDR1 SGHAT and CDR2 FQNNGV. V was clipped by 5 bases and J by 2 bases; unmatched bases: 11. The CDR3 covers 17 residues. The CDR3 region is CASSPRTGLYGNQPQHF. The DNA for the CDR3 is TGTGCCAGCAGCCCACGGACAGGGCTTTATGGCAATCAGCCCCAGCATTTT.

The chain employs TRBV29-1 and TRBJ2-3, with 9 nucleotides matching TRBD2. CDR3 length equals 17 residues. Germline lookup yields CDR1 SQVTM and CDR2 ANQGSEA. With V trimmed by 2 bases and J by 2 bases, 11 bases remained unmatched. CDR3 in amino acids: CSVELGTRGGATDTQYF. CDR3 in DNA: TGCAGCGTTGAACTGGGGACTCGCGGGGGGGCCACAGATACGCAGTATTTT.

A word on this clone: Within the sample, other DNA sequences also encode this same CDR3. The chain employs TRBV18 and TRBJ2-5; 11 bases map to TRBD1. The junction had 2 bases not matched to a gene; V was cut back by 3 bases and J by 2 bases. Germline lookup yields CDR1 KGHSH and CDR2 LQKENI. This CDR3 region has 15 residues. The CDR3: CASSPRDRGQETQYF. The CDR3 coding sequence is TGTGCCAGCTCACCTCGGGACAGGGGGCAAGAGACCCAGTACTTC.

The rearrangement joins TRBV25-1 to TRBJ2-5, with D perhaps matching TRBD1 (6 bases). Germline assignment: CDR1 MGHDK and CDR2 SYGVNS. CDR3 length: 13 residues. Deletions cut 6 bases from V and 7 bases from J, with 15 bases between. CDR3 DNA: TGTGCCAGCAGAGGGGGAGCGGTCGGGACCCAGTACTTC. It is translated as CASRGGAVGTQYF.

The rearrangement joins TRBV28 to TRBJ1-1; D is ambiguous. This CDR3 is 13 amino acids long. Deletions cut 6 bases from V and 1 base from J, with 9 bases between. Germline V CDR1 and CDR2: MDHEN, SYDVKM. This CDR3 is CASSRVWNTEAFF. CDR3 nucleotide sequence: TGTGCCAGCAGCCGGGTCTGGAACACTGAAGCTTTCTTT.

V gene TRBV28 combines with J gene TRBJ1-5; the D gene is possibly TRBD1 (5 bases). The CDR3 contains 16 residues. CDR1 and CDR2 from the germline V gene are MDHEN and SYDVKM. V was clipped by 4 bases and J by 5 bases, with 18 bases between them. This chain's CDR3 is CASSSPGGSRDQPQHF. CDR3 sequence (DNA): TGTGCCAGCAGTTCCCCCGGGGGGTCGAGGGATCAGCCCCAGCATTTT.

The chain carries TRBV27 and TRBJ1-1; no clear D. The CDR3 extends over 15 amino acids. Germline V gene sequence: CDR1 MNHEY, CDR2 SMNVEV (reference sequence). The V end was cut by 6 bases, the J end by 0 bases, with 14 bases between. The CDR3 loop reads CASSSLLYVNTEAFF. The CDR3 region has the DNA TGTGCCAGCAGCTCCCTCCTCTATGTGAACACTGAAGCTTTCTTT.

The V and J genes are TRBV11-2 and TRBJ1-2; D might be TRBD1 (5 bases). The germline gives CDR1 SGHAT, CDR2 FQNNGV. CDR3 size: 17 residues. V was pared by 5 bases and J by 5 bases, with 24 bases between. The CDR3 DNA reads TGTGCCAGCAGCCCGGGACTAATTGGCCCTAGTGGATATGGCTACACCTTC. It translates to CASSPGLIGPSGYGYTF.

As to this clone: Other DNA sequences from this sample encode an identical CDR3 as well. V and J are TRBV6-5 and TRBJ1-3; no clear D. CDR1 is MNHEY and CDR2 is SVGAGI in the germline V gene. Trimming removed 2 bases from V and 2 bases from J, with 7 bases in between. This CDR3 has 14 residues. CDR3 loop: CASSYRGPGNTIYF. The CDR3, as DNA: TGTGCCAGCAGTTACCGGGGTCCTGGAAACACCATATATTTT.

This clone has a single count. The V call is TRBV11-2, the J call TRBJ2-6; no definite D call. Germline CDR1 and CDR2: SGHAT and FQNNGV. V was pared by 8 bases and J by 0 bases, with 8 bases between. The CDR3 totals 14 residues. Here the CDR3 DNA reads TGTGCCAGCGGCCATATCTCTGGGGCCAACGTCCTGACTTTC. Translating it yields CASGHISGANVLTF.

J is TRBJ1-3 and V is TRBV27; unclear D gene. Per the germline V gene, CDR1 is MNHEY and CDR2 is SMNVEV (reference sequence). The CDR3 runs 16 residues. V dropped 3 bases and J dropped 4 bases, with 16 bases sitting between them. The CDR3 DNA is TGTGCCAGCAGTTTCAGTCGACCAGGCGAGGGAAACACCATATATTTT. This codes for CASSFSRPGEGNTIYF.

The chain joins TRBV25-1 to TRBJ2-3, with 9 bases identical to TRBD1. V dropped 6 bases and J dropped 15; count of bases not matched to a gene: 10. The CDR3 spans 12 residues. Germline values: CDR1 MGHDK, CDR2 SYGVNS. The CDR3 region has the DNA TGTGCCAGCAGGGACAGGGGCCCCTATAACTATTTT. It codes for CASRDRGPYNYF.

The chain employs TRBV2 and TRBJ1-6, with TRBD1 matching over 7 bases. With 2 bases clipped from V and 6 bases from J, the junction kept 4 bases outside the gene matches. Germline V gene lookup returns CDR1 SNHLY and CDR2 FYNNEI. The CDR3 length is 15 residues. The CDR3 sequence is CASSERQGGNSPLHF. The CDR3 DNA reads TGTGCCAGCAGTGAAAGACAGGGTGGTAATTCACCCCTCCACTTT.

The chain couples TRBV4-3 to TRBJ2-7, with D maybe TRBD2 (5 bases). The CDR3 loop spans 14 amino acids. Germline V gene sequence: CDR1 LGHNA, CDR2 YSLEER. V was shortened by 0 bases and J by 2 bases, with 8 bases between the two germline ends. CDR3 sequence reads: CASSQDVGAYEQYF. CDR3 DNA sequence: TGCGCCAGCAGCCAAGATGTCGGGGCCTACGAGCAGTACTTC.